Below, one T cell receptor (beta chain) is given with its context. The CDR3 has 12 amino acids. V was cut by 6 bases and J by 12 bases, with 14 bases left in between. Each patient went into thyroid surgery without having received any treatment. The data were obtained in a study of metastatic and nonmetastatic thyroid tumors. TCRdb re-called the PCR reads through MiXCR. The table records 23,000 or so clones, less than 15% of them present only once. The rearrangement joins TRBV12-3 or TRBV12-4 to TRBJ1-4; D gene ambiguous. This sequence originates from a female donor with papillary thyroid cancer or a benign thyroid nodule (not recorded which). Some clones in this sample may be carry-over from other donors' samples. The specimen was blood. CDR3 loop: CASSPRPSELFF. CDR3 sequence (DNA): TGTGCCAGCAGCCCCAGGCCATCCGAACTGTTTTTT.